This T cell receptor (beta chain) originates from a study of blood T cell repertoires in COVID-19. Looking at the study overall: Sample material is recorded as cDNA or gDNA derived from T cells, B-cell-depleted T cells, or PBMCs.

The authors' processing: Amplified reference gene primers provided the basis for estimating nucleated cell counts. The protocol was immunoSEQ multiplex PCR, while the TCRdb copy is restricted to in-frame clones and leaves out a portion. The V and J calls and clone size were taken over from that table, and D and trimming were inferred from the DNA. The sample has around 370,000 clones; roughly 90% are singletons. CDR3 length: 15 amino acids. J was trimmed by 7 bases and V by 5 bases; bases with no gene match: 8. The germline gives CDR1 SGHVS, CDR2 FQNEAQ. The V call is TRBV7-8, the J call TRBJ2-1, with 10 nucleotides matching TRBD1. This receptor was obtained from a woman aged 70-85 years with COVID-19, enrolled during active disease. Material for sequencing was peripheral blood. The CDR3 loop reads CASSPQDRGLNEQFF. The CDR3 coding sequence is TGTGCCAGCAGCCCCCAGGACAGGGGGTTGAATGAGCAGTTCTTC.